This paragraph covers one T cell receptor (beta chain) sequence. The antigen is unknown. The CDR3 runs 17 residues. Germline values: CDR1 MNHEY, CDR2 SVGEGT. Deletions cut 2 bases from V and 0 bases from J, with 13 bases between. TCRdb re-called the RT-PCR reads through MiXCR, storing one row per CDR3 protein. The data show fewer than 800,000 distinct CDR3 sequences, with 15% to 19% seen just once and roughly 10% held by the top ten. This entry is derived from a study of response to subunit inactivated influenza vaccine. Study observations and caveats: Only a handful of new T cells, the authors suggested, are recruited with each seasonal influenza vaccination.

The source was PBMCs from blood, collected about 11 days after vaccination. The chain links TRBV6-2 or TRBV6-3 to TRBJ2-2; D might be TRBD1 (5 bases). This clonotype was obtained from a man aged 50 to 59 who received an inactivated influenza vaccine. CDR3 protein: CASSYRAGFANTGELFF. Written as DNA, the CDR3 is TGTGCCAGCAGTTACCGGGCAGGGTTCGCGAACACCGGGGAGCTGTTTTTT.